Listed here are 11 T cell receptor beta chains from one sample, sequenced in a study of tissue T cells after allogeneic stem cell transplantation. Method: immunoSEQ multiplex PCR; TCRdb's copy keeps in-frame clones and lacks some. Of 48,000 or so clones listed, 73% were seen once; the top ten hold under 0.9%. Source material: sorted cells pooled from one or two spleens. The receptor source for this set is a pool of C57BL/6 mice in good health.

Comment on this clone: Any gene name here is a mouse gene name. The read ends 1 residue shy of where the CDR3 ends; the end is completed using the germline J gene. The V and J genes are TRBV17 and TRBJ2-1, with 10 positions matching TRBD1. The CDR3 contains 14 residues. Germline V gene data show CDR1 as MNHDT and CDR2 as YYDKIL. V lost 5 bases, J lost 6 bases, and 4 bases stayed unmatched. The CDR3 DNA, read in part, is TGTGCTAGCAGTCACCGGGACAGGGGTGCTGAGCAGTTC. Amino acid sequence: CASSHRDRGAEQF. The full CDR3 protein reads CASSHRDRGAEQFF. The full variable domain, its missing parts supplied by reference TRBV17 and TRBJ2-1, is DTTVKQNPRYKLARVGKPVNLICSQTMNHDTMYWYQKKPNQAPKLLLFYYDKILNREADTFEKFQSSRPNNSFCSLYIGSAGLEYSAMYLCASSHRDRGAEQFFGPGTRLTVL.

Notes on this clone: Gene names denote mouse genes. The DNA ends 1 residue before the CDR3 does, and the rest of the CDR3 is filled in from the germline J gene. The V call is TRBV13-1, the J call TRBJ2-3; TRBD2 is a possible D gene (6 bases). Germline V lookup: CDR1 NSHNY, CDR2 SYGAGN. The germline V and J ends were trimmed by 2 bases and 0 bases, with 13 bases remaining between them. This CDR3 is 16 amino acids long. CDR3 residues: CASSEGWGPSAETLYF. The DNA read from the CDR3 is TGTGCCAGCAGTGAAGGCTGGGGCCCTAGTGCAGAAACGCTGTAT.

Points on this clone: The gene symbols are mouse symbols. The read falls 1 residue short of the CDR3 end, and the missing part is taken from the germline J gene. This rearrangement joins TRBV17 to TRBJ2-1, with 13 bases fitting TRBD2. Trimming at V came to 6 bases and at J to 4 bases, leaving 3 bases not matched to a gene. The CDR3 totals 15 residues. Germline V CDR1 and CDR2: MNHDT, YYDKIL. The chain's CDR3 is CASRRTGGAYAEQFF. CDR3 DNA, as far as it was read: TGTGCTAGCAGACGGACTGGGGGGGCTTATGCTGAGCAGTTC.

Turning to this clone: Germline and genes: mouse. The CDR3 is cut off 1 residue early in the read; its end comes from the germline J gene. The rearrangement links TRBV14 to TRBJ2-7; 8 positions match TRBD1. CDR1 and CDR2 (germline): SGHDT, FRDEAV. CDR3 size: 14 residues. V dropped 4 bases and J dropped 4; count of bases not matched to a gene: 7. The covered CDR3 bases are TGTGCCAGCAGTACGGTCAGGGGGCCTTATGAACAGTAC. Amino acid sequence: CASSTVRGPYEQY. The entire CDR3 protein is CASSTVRGPYEQYF.

Regarding this clone: Germline and genes here are mouse. The CDR3 end falls 1 residue outside the read, so it is completed with the germline J gene. This specimen includes other DNA sequences encoding the same CDR3. The V gene is TRBV20, the J gene TRBJ2-3, with D unclear. The CDR3 sequence is 12 residues long. The V end was cut by 6 bases, the J end by 0 bases, with 7 bases between. Germline CDR1 is GFQATS and CDR2 is STVNSAI. The covered CDR3 bases are TGTGGTGCCAAGCAGAGTGCAGAAACGCTGTAT. It translates to CGAKQSAETLY. The CDR3, in full, reads CGAKQSAETLYF. The full variable domain, in which reference TRBV20 and TRBJ2-3 provide the parts outside the CDR3, is GALVYQYPRRTICKSGTSMRMECQAVGFQATSVAWYRQSPQKTFELIALSTVNSAIKYEQNFTQEKFPISHPNLSFSSMTVLNAYLEDRGLYLCGAKQSAETLYFGSGTRLTVL.

This clone was recorded a few times. Mouse gene names apply. The CDR3 is cut off 1 residue early in the read; its end comes from the germline J gene. This sequence joins TRBV1 and TRBJ2-7; TRBD1 might be the D (6 bases). Germline lookup yields CDR1 NSQYPW and CDR2 LRSPGD (reference sequence). The CDR3 runs 13 residues. Trimming pared 4 bases from V and 4 bases from J, leaving 11 bases between. This chain's CDR3 is CTCSVGTKYEQYF. CDR3 DNA (partial): TGCACCTGCAGTGTCGGGACAAAATATGAACAGTAC. Variable domain in full (rest from reference TRBV1 and TRBJ2-7): VTLLEQNPRWRLVPRGQAVNLRCILKNSQYPWMSWYQQDLQKQLQWLFTLRSPGDKEVKSLPGADYLATRVTDTELRLQVANMSQGRTLYCTCSVGTKYEQYFGPGTRLTVL.

This clone was observed a few times. Gene names refer to mouse genes. With the read ending 1 residue before the CDR3 end, the germline J gene is used to fill in that end. The chain combines TRBV31 with TRBJ1-3, with 11 bases identical to TRBD1. The CDR3 runs to 15 residues. V lost 0 bases, J lost 2 bases, and 0 bases stayed unmatched. Per the germline V gene, CDR1 is GKSSPN and CDR2 is SITVG. The CDR3 bases that were read are TGTGCCTGGAGTCTGGGACAGGGGGCTGGAAATACGCTCTAT. The encoded protein is CAWSLGQGAGNTLY. The entire CDR3 sequence reads CAWSLGQGAGNTLYF.

This clone was counted a single time. Mouse germline and gene names are used. The read terminates 1 residue before the CDR3 end, so the remaining end is supplied by the germline J gene. V usage is TRBV5 and J usage is TRBJ1-2, with D hard to call. The ends were cut back, 1 base at V and 4 bases at J, with 4 bases in the middle. The CDR3 runs to 12 residues. CDR1 is LGHNA, CDR2 YNLKQL, per germline (reference sequence). The CDR3 spells CASSQGLSDYTF. The DNA read from the CDR3 is TGTGCCAGCAGCCAAGGGCTCTCCGACTACACC.

As concerns this clone: Any gene name here is a mouse gene name. The read comes to an end 1 residue before the CDR3 does, leaving the germline J gene to fill in the end. The chain recombines TRBV16 with TRBJ2-2, with 10 bases aligning to TRBD2. This CDR3 has 17 residues. The V segment lost 1 base and the J segment 4 bases; nucleotides outside the gene matches: 6. Per germline, CDR1 SGHSA and CDR2 FRNQAP. CDR3 residues: CASSLGWGGSGTGQLYF. CDR3 bases read: TGTGCAAGCAGCTTAGGCTGGGGGGGCTCGGGCACCGGGCAGCTCTAC. Together with reference TRBV16 and TRBJ2-2, the CDR3 gives the full variable domain: NAGVIQTPRHKVTGKGQEATLWCEPISGHSAVFWYRQTIVQGLEFLTYFRNQAPIDDSGMPKERFSAQMPNQSHSTLKIQSTQPQDSAVYLCASSLGWGGSGTGQLYFGEGSKLTVL.

This clone was counted a few times. The gene names given are mouse names. The sequence runs out 1 residue before the end of the CDR3; the remainder is reconstructed from the germline J gene. The chain carries TRBV26 and TRBJ2-1, with 7 bases aligning to TRBD1. Germline V CDR1 and CDR2: KGHPV, FQNQEV (reference sequence). V was clipped by 4 bases and J by 3 bases; unmatched bases: 0. The CDR3 runs to 13 residues. This CDR3 is CASSRDSYAEQFF. The DNA read from the CDR3 is TGTGCCAGCAGTCGGGACAGCTATGCTGAGCAGTTC.

With regard to this clone: Mouse germline and gene names are used. Sequencing ends 1 residue short of the CDR3 end; the germline J gene provides the rest. The V and J genes are TRBV15 and TRBJ1-4, with D perhaps matching TRBD1 (5 bases). The germline V and J ends were trimmed by 3 bases and 0 bases, with 8 bases remaining between them. The CDR3 length is 15 residues. Per the germline V gene, CDR1 is SGHND and CDR2 is FRSKSL. CDR3 residues: CASSLGGISNERLFF. The sequenced CDR3 bases are TGTGCCAGCAGTTTGGGGGGAATTTCCAACGAAAGATTATTT.